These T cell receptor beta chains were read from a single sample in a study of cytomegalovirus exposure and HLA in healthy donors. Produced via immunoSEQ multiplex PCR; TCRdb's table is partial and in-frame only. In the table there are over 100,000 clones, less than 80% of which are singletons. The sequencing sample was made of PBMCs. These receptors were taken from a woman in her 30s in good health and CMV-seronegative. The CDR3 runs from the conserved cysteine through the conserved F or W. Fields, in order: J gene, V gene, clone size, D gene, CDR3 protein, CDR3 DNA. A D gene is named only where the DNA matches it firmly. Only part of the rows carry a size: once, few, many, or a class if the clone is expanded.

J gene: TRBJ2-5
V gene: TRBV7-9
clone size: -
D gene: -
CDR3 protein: CASSLVSVVGVAVQETQYF
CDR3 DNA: TGTGCCAGCAGCTTAGTAAGTGTGGTTGGTGTAGCGGTCCAAGAGACCCAGTACTTC

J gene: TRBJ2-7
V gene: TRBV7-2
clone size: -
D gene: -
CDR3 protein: CASSLTSYEQYF
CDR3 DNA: TGTGCCAGCAGCTTGACTAGCTACGAGCAGTACTTC

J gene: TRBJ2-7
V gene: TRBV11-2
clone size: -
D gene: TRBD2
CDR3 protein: CASSPIAGGYEQYF
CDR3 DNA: TGTGCCAGCAGCCCCATAGCGGGAGGGTACGAGCAGTACTTC

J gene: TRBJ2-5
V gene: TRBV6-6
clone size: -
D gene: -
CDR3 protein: CASSYGGAQETQYF
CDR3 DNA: TGTGCCAGCAGTTACGGGGGGGCACAAGAGACCCAGTACTTC

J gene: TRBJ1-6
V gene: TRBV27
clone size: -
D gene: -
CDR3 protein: CASSFLTATYNSPLHF
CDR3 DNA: TGTGCCAGCAGTTTTCTGACAGCAACCTATAATTCACCCCTCCACTTT

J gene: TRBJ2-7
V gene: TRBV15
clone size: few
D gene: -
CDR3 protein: CATSRDISGYEQYF
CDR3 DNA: TGTGCCACCAGCAGAGATATTAGCGGATACGAGCAGTACTTC

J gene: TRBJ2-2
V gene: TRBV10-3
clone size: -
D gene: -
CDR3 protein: CAISGETRADDTGELFF
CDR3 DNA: TGTGCCATCAGTGGGGAGACTAGAGCTGACGACACCGGGGAGCTGTTTTTT

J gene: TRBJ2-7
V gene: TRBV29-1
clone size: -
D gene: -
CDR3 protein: CSVEENRGGSYEQYF
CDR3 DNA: TGCAGCGTTGAAGAGAACAGGGGGGGCTCCTACGAGCAGTACTTC

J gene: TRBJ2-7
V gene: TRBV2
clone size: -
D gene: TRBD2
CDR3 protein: CASSDIGGAYEQYF
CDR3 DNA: TGTGCCAGCAGTGATATCGGGGGGGCCTACGAGCAGTACTTC

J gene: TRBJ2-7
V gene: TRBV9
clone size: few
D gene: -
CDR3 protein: CASSGGRSGGEYEQYF
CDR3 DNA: TGTGCCAGCAGCGGGGGGAGGTCCGGAGGAGAATACGAGCAGTACTTC

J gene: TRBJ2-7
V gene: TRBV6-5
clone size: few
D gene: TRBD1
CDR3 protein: CASSYSGQAIYYEQYF
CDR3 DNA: TGTGCCAGCAGTTACTCGGGACAGGCAATTTACTACGAGCAGTACTTC

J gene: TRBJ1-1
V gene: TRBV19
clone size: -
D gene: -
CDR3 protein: CASSMGHANTEAFF
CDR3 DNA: TGTGCCAGTAGTATGGGACATGCGAACACTGAAGCTTTCTTT

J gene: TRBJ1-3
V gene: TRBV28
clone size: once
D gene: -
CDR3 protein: CASRHQGNSGNTIYF
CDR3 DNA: TGTGCCAGCAGGCATCAGGGGAACTCTGGAAACACCATATATTTT

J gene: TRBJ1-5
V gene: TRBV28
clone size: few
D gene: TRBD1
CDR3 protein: CASRGDRSNQPQHF
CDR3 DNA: TGTGCCAGCAGGGGGGACAGGAGCAATCAGCCCCAGCATTTT

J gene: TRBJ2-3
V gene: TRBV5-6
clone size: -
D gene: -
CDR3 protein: CASSLSGTDTQYF
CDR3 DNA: TGTGCCAGCAGCTTGAGCGGCACAGATACGCAGTATTTT

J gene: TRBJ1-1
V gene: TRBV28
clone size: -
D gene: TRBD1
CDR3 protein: CASSFAGGGGEAFF
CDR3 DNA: TGTGCCAGCAGTTTCGCAGGGGGCGGGGGTGAAGCTTTCTTT

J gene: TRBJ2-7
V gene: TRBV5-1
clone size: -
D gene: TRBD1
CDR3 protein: CASIGPGQEDYEQYF
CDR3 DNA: TGCGCCAGCATCGGGCCGGGACAGGAAGATTACGAGCAGTACTTC

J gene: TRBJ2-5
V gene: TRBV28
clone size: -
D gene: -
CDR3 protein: CASSRLSPTQETQYF
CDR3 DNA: TGTGCCAGCAGCCGACTCTCCCCCACTCAAGAGACCCAGTACTTC

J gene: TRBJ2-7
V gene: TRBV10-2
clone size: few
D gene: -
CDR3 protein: CASSERESSYEQYF
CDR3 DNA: TGCGCCAGCAGTGAGCGGGAGAGCTCCTACGAGCAGTACTTC

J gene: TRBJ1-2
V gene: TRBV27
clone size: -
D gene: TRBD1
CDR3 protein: CASSLRAGGDGYTF
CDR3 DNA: TGTGCCAGCAGTTTACGAGCAGGGGGCGACGGCTACACCTTC

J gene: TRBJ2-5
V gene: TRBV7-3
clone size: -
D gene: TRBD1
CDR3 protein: CASSLPPTGEETQYF
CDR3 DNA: TGTGCCAGCAGCTTACCGCCCACAGGGGAAGAGACCCAGTACTTC

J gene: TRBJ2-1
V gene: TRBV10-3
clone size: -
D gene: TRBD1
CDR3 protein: CAISDPGQGAGEQFF
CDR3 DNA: TGTGCCATCAGTGACCCAGGACAGGGGGCCGGGGAGCAGTTCTTC